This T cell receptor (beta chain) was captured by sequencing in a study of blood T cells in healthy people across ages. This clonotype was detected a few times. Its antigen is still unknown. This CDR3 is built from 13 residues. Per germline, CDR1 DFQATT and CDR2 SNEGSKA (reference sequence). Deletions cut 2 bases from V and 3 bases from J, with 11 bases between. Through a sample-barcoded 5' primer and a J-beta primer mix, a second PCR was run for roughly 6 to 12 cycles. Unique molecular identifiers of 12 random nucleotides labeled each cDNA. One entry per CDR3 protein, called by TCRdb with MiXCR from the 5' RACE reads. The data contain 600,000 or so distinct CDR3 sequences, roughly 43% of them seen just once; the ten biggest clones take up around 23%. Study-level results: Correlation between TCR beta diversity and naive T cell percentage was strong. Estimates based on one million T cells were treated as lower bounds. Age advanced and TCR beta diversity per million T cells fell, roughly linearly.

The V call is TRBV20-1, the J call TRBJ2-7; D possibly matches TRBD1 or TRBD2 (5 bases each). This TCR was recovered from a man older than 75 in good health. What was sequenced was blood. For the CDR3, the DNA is TGCAGTGCTAGAAGTGGGACCGGCTACGAGCAGTACTTC. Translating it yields CSARSGTGYEQYF.